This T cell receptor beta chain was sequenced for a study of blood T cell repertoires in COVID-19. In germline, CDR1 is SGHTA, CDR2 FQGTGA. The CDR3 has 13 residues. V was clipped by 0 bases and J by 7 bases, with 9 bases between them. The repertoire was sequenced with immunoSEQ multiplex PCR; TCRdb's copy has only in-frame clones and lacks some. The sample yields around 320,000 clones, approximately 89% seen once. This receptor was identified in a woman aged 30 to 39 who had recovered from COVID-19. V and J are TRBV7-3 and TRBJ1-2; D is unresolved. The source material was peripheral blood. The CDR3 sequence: CASSLTGEGGYTF. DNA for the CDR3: TGTGCCAGCAGCTTAACTGGGGAGGGTGGCTACACCTTC.